The sequence of this T cell receptor (beta chain) was determined in a study of memory B cells and T cells in multiple sclerosis. Separate sequencing covered autoproliferating (CFSE-dim) and non-proliferating (CFSE-high) T cells from stimulus-free culture. Replicate wells were pooled after approximately 7 days of stimulus-free culture of some 50 million CFSE-labeled PBMCs. CFSE at 0.4 to 0.6 uM labeled the PBMCs, which were then cultured unstimulated. Data came from immunoSEQ multiplex PCR; TCRdb stores just in-frame clones and leaves some out. The sample contains under 50,000 clones, about four fifths of which appear only once. Trimming removed 2 bases from V and 4 bases from J, with 12 bases in between. Germline CDR1 SGHVS, CDR2 FNYEAQ. This CDR3 is built from 15 residues. Of note for this clone: Antigen specificity is unknown.

Sequencing input: PBMCs from blood kept in culture. The source is a human donor with multiple sclerosis. The rearrangement uses TRBV7-6 and TRBJ1-3, with a tentative D call TRBD1 (6 bases). The CDR3 is CASSLRGAQGNTIYF. The CDR3 DNA is TGTGCCAGCAGCTTAAGGGGGGCGCAAGGAAACACCATATATTTT.